Each of the 32 T cell receptor beta chains below was sequenced from the same sample in a study of blood T cell repertoires in COVID-19. The assay was immunoSEQ multiplex PCR, and TCRdb's table has in-frame clones only and misses some. The sample yields some 220,000 clones, approximately 80% seen once. Sequenced: peripheral blood. The origin of the receptors is a man aged 50 to 60 with active or convalescent COVID-19.

The chain recombines TRBV18 with TRBJ2-7, with D possibly being TRBD1 (5 bases). Per germline, CDR1 KGHSH and CDR2 LQKENI. The CDR3 is 14 residues long. V lost 6 bases to trimming and J lost 3 bases, with 15 bases between them. CDR3 coding DNA: TGTGCCAGCTCTCACGTGGGGCAGGGCTACGAGCAGTACTTC. This sequence encodes CASSHVGQGYEQYF. Full variable domain (rest looked up from reference TRBV18 and TRBJ2-7): NAGVMQNPRHLVRRRGQEARLRCSPMKGHSHVYWYRQLPEEGLKFMVYLQKENIIDESGMPKERFSAEFPKEGPSILRIQQVVRGDSAAYFCASSHVGQGYEQYFGPGTRLTVT.

The rearrangement joins TRBV7-7 to TRBJ2-1; D is perhaps TRBD2 (5 bases). The germline gives CDR1 SSHAT, CDR2 FNYEAQ (reference sequence). CDR3 length equals 15 residues. Deletions cut 4 bases from V and 8 bases from J, with 18 bases between. The CDR3 DNA reads TGTGCCAGCAGCTCCTCAACAGCGGCGTACGATGAGCAGTTCTTC. It codes for CASSSSTAAYDEQFF.

This clone was counted a few times. At the DNA level, this CDR3 is encoded by other sequences in the same sample as well. The chain links TRBV7-2 to TRBJ1-6; maybe TRBD1 (5 bases). Germline CDR1 SGHTA, CDR2 FQGNSA. The V and J ends lost 1 base and 3 bases respectively, with 10 bases between them. This CDR3 has 16 amino acids. The chain's CDR3 is CASSLGGVGYNSPLHF. CDR3 sequence (DNA): TGTGCCAGCAGCTTAGGGGGGGTTGGCTATAATTCACCCCTCCACTTT.

This sequence joins TRBV19 and TRBJ2-2; 7 bases fit TRBD1. The CDR3 is 16 amino acids. Trimming cost V 4 bases and J 0 bases; bases outside gene matches: 5. Germline assignment: CDR1 LNHDA and CDR2 SQIVND (reference sequence). The DNA of the CDR3 is TGTGCCAGTAGTAGCAACAGGGGCCCGAACACCGGGGAGCTGTTTTTT. This gives the protein CASSSNRGPNTGELFF.

V and J are TRBV2 and TRBJ2-5, with a tentative D call TRBD1 (6 bases). V lost 5 bases, J lost 4 bases, and 11 bases lay in between. The CDR3 sequence is 13 residues long. CDR1 and CDR2 from the germline V gene are SNHLY and FYNNEI. CDR3 in amino acids: CASSTGYGETQYF. The CDR3 region has the DNA TGTGCCAGCAGTACAGGGTATGGAGAGACCCAGTACTTC.

This rearrangement joins TRBV6-5 to TRBJ1-2; TRBD1 matches 9 bases. Germline assignment: CDR1 MNHEY and CDR2 SVGAGI. The CDR3 consists of 15 residues. The J segment lost 4 bases and the V segment lost 5 bases, leaving 8 bases of the junction unmatched. The CDR3 DNA is TGTGCCAGCAGTAATGCCGGGACAGGGACCTATGGCTACACCTTC. Its translation: CASSNAGTGTYGYTF.

The table lists this clone with a count of one. This sequence joins TRBV6-2 or TRBV6-3 and TRBJ1-2; TRBD1 agrees at 7 bases. Germline loops: CDR1 MNHEY, CDR2 SVGEGT. The length of the CDR3 is 14 residues. With V trimmed by 2 bases and J by 3 bases, 3 bases remained unmatched. The CDR3 sequence is CASSYVRGDYGYTF. CDR3 bases: TGTGCCAGCAGTTACGTCAGGGGGGACTATGGCTACACCTTC.

The chain combines TRBV7-2 with TRBJ2-7; the D gene is possibly TRBD2 (6 bases). The V gene's germline CDR1 is SGHTA and CDR2 FQGNSA. V was trimmed by 2 bases and J by 4 bases, leaving 15 bases between them. CDR3 length: 15 amino acids. This CDR3 reads CASSLNVGGGYEQYF. For the CDR3, the DNA is TGTGCCAGCAGCTTAAATGTGGGAGGTGGGTACGAGCAGTACTTC.

The chain joins TRBV27 to TRBJ2-7; 8 nucleotides agree with TRBD1. The germline gives CDR1 MNHEY, CDR2 SMNVEV (reference sequence). The CDR3 length is 17 residues. Trimming cost V 4 bases and J 2 bases; bases outside gene matches: 13. The CDR3 region is CASSSTARTGSPYEQYF. The CDR3, as DNA: TGTGCCAGCAGTTCCACCGCCAGGACAGGGTCCCCCTACGAGCAGTACTTC.

The chain uses TRBV2 and TRBJ2-5; 12 positions match TRBD2. Per the germline V gene, CDR1 is SNHLY and CDR2 is FYNNEI. This CDR3 comprises 14 residues. Losses at the gene ends were 8 bases for V and 2 bases for J; bases not matched to a gene: 3. The CDR3 loop is CASLTSGGQETQYF. The CDR3 DNA reads TGTGCCAGCCTAACTAGCGGGGGGCAAGAGACCCAGTACTTC. Combining the CDR3 with reference TRBV2 and TRBJ2-5 gives the whole variable domain EPEVTQTPSHQVTQMGQEVILRCVPISNHLYFYWYRQILGQKVEFLVSFYNNEISEKSEIFDDQFSVERPDGSNFTLKIRSTKLEDSAMYFCASLTSGGQETQYFGPGTRLLVL.

The chain employs TRBV7-2 and TRBJ2-1, with 10 bases fitting TRBD1. The CDR3 covers 15 residues. Germline assignment: CDR1 SGHTA and CDR2 FQGNSA. After removal of 4 bases from V and 5 bases from J, the junction contained 5 bases not matched to a gene. The CDR3 nucleotides are TGTGCCAGCAGCTATGACAGGGGGCGAAACAATGAGCAGTTCTTC. This gives the protein CASSYDRGRNNEQFF.

This clone was counted a single time. The chain uses TRBV7-2 and TRBJ2-7, with D maybe TRBD2 (5 bases). Germline V lookup: CDR1 SGHTA, CDR2 FQGNSA. The CDR3 has 14 amino acids. The V end lost 0 bases, the J end lost 3 bases, and 9 bases lay between the germline ends. The CDR3 spells CASSLATGNYEQYF. CDR3 bases: TGTGCCAGCAGCTTAGCGACGGGGAACTACGAGCAGTACTTC.

Only a few counts were recorded for this clone. The gene calls are TRBV18 and TRBJ2-1, with D possibly being TRBD2 (5 bases). Looked up from germline, CDR1 is KGHSH and CDR2 is LQKENI. V was shortened by 2 bases and J by 4 bases, with 12 bases between the two germline ends. The CDR3 is 15 residues long. In DNA, the CDR3 is TGTGCCAGCTCACCAGGAGCGGACCCTTACAATGAGCAGTTCTTC. Translation gives CASSPGADPYNEQFF. Full variable domain (remainder filled in from reference TRBV18 and TRBJ2-1): NAGVMQNPRHLVRRRGQEARLRCSPMKGHSHVYWYRQLPEEGLKFMVYLQKENIIDESGMPKERFSAEFPKEGPSILRIQQVVRGDSAAYFCASSPGADPYNEQFFGPGTRLTVL.

The V and J genes are TRBV3-1 (or the pseudogene TRBV3-2) and TRBJ1-2; tentatively, D is TRBD1 (5 bases). The CDR3 extends over 14 amino acids. V was pared by 1 base and J by 3 bases, with 9 bases between. Germline V lookup: CDR1 LGHDT, CDR2 YNNKEL (reference sequence). This chain's CDR3 is CASSQVDSYYGYTF. The CDR3 region has the DNA TGTGCCAGCAGCCAAGTTGACAGCTACTATGGCTACACCTTC.

This clone was seen only once. The rearrangement joins TRBV7-2 to TRBJ2-5, with D perhaps matching TRBD2 (7 bases). The CDR3 sequence is 13 residues long. Looked up from germline, CDR1 is SGHTA and CDR2 is FQGNSA. The V end was cut by 5 bases, the J end by 5 bases, with 12 bases between. The CDR3: CASSRGGVETQYF. CDR3 sequence (DNA): TGTGCCAGCAGCAGGGGGGGTGTGGAGACCCAGTACTTC.

The rearrangement links TRBV18 to TRBJ2-3, with TRBD2 identical over 7 bases. V lost 2 bases to trimming and J lost 2 bases; unmatched junction nucleotides: 4. The CDR3 sequence is 15 residues long. Germline assignment: CDR1 KGHSH and CDR2 LQKENI. CDR3 in DNA: TGTGCCAGCTCACCAGAACTAGCGCCCACAGATACGCAGTATTTT. Translated: CASSPELAPTDTQYF.

The J gene is TRBJ1-3, the V gene TRBV6-5; TRBD1 is a possible D gene (5 bases). Per germline, CDR1 MNHEY and CDR2 SVGAGI. CDR3 size: 14 residues. Trimming cost V 5 bases and J 3 bases, with 11 bases left between them. The CDR3: CASSPSGGGNTIYF. CDR3 nucleotide sequence: TGTGCCAGCAGTCCCTCCGGGGGTGGAAACACCATATATTTT.

This chain joins TRBV9 and TRBJ1-4, with D maybe TRBD1 (5 bases). This CDR3 comprises 17 residues. Germline CDR1 SGDLS, CDR2 YYNGEE. V dropped 0 bases and J dropped 8 bases, with 20 bases sitting between them. CDR3 protein: CASSVGGTVMGLEKLFF. The DNA for the CDR3 is TGTGCCAGCAGCGTAGGGGGAACAGTCATGGGACTCGAAAAACTGTTTTTT.

This clone occurred once. This rearrangement joins TRBV7-9 to TRBJ2-1; D call uncertain. Trimming took 2 bases from V and 6 from J, leaving 8 bases between them. Germline V gene lookup returns CDR1 SEHNR and CDR2 FQNEAQ (reference sequence). The CDR3 loop spans 13 amino acids. The DNA of the CDR3 is TGTGCCAGCAGCTTAATGAGTTTCAATGAGCAGTTCTTC. Its translation: CASSLMSFNEQFF.

This sequence joins TRBV6-2 or TRBV6-3 and TRBJ2-1; TRBD2 aligns across 11 bases. V gave up 4 bases and J gave up 7 bases; unmatched junction bases: 6. The CDR3 loop spans 15 amino acids. Germline lookup yields CDR1 MNHEY and CDR2 SVGEGT. The CDR3 here is CASSFSGGAVNEQFF. In nucleotides, the CDR3 is TGTGCCAGCAGTTTTAGCGGGGGGGCCGTTAATGAGCAGTTCTTC.

The chain recombines TRBV6-5 with TRBJ1-1; possibly TRBD1 for D (5 bases). The CDR3 totals 14 residues. Trimming stripped 10 bases from V and 4 bases from J, with 19 bases between. Per germline, CDR1 MNHEY and CDR2 SVGAGI. CDR3 sequence: CATLVGPGGTEAFF. CDR3 nucleotide sequence: TGTGCCACCCTCGTTGGTCCCGGGGGCACTGAAGCTTTCTTT.

The chain employs TRBV7-2 and TRBJ2-1; D possibly corresponds to TRBD2 (6 bases). Germline CDR1 SGHTA, CDR2 FQGNSA. The CDR3 is made up of 13 amino acids. Trimming took 4 bases from V and 5 from J, leaving 9 bases between them. DNA for the CDR3: TGTGCCAGCAGCTCCCGCGGGAACAATGAGCAGTTCTTC. Protein sequence: CASSSRGNNEQFF.

The genes are TRBV29-1 and TRBJ1-1, with a weak D call TRBD1 (5 bases). Germline assignment: CDR1 SQVTM and CDR2 ANQGSEA. There are 14 residues in the CDR3. Trimming cost V 3 bases and J 1 base, with 12 bases left between them. DNA of the CDR3: TGCAGCGTTGACAGGGCGGTTAGGAACACTGAAGCTTTCTTT. Protein sequence: CSVDRAVRNTEAFF.

The J gene is TRBJ2-3, the V gene TRBV5-1; 10 bases map to TRBD2. The CDR3 length is 15 residues. The junction had 1 base not matched to a gene; V was cut back by 0 bases and J by 3 bases. From germline, CDR1 is SGHRS and CDR2 YFSETQ. The CDR3 sequence is CASSLETSGTDTQYF. CDR3 DNA sequence: TGCGCCAGCAGCTTGGAGACTAGCGGGACAGATACGCAGTATTTT.

The J gene is TRBJ2-3, the V gene TRBV4-3, with 7 positions matching TRBD2. The germline gives CDR1 LGHNA, CDR2 YSLEER. The CDR3 totals 17 residues. V lost 3 bases to trimming and J lost 4 bases; unmatched junction nucleotides: 13. The CDR3 reads CASSQGATAGFADTQYF. CDR3 in DNA: TGCGCCAGCAGCCAGGGAGCGACAGCGGGGTTTGCAGATACGCAGTATTTT.

The V gene is TRBV4-2, the J gene TRBJ2-5; 7 bases align to TRBD2. Trimming cost V 3 bases and J 1 base; bases outside gene matches: 2. The CDR3 loop spans 14 amino acids. Germline values: CDR1 LGHNA, CDR2 YNFKEQ. This chain's CDR3 is CASSQRLAQETQYF. The CDR3 DNA is TGTGCCAGCAGCCAGAGACTAGCCCAAGAGACCCAGTACTTC.

The rearrangement uses TRBV5-1 and TRBJ1-2; perhaps TRBD1 as D (6 bases). The V end was cut by 4 bases, the J end by 4 bases, with 14 bases between. Germline V gene sequence: CDR1 SGHRS, CDR2 YFSETQ. CDR3 size: 14 residues. CDR3 sequence reads: CASSLRTDTYGYTF. The CDR3 DNA sequence: TGCGCCAGCAGCCTACGGACAGACACCTATGGCTACACCTTC.

The gene calls are TRBV4-1 and TRBJ2-5, with a tentative D call TRBD2 (6 bases). Germline CDR1 MGHRA, CDR2 YSYEKL. The CDR3 runs 14 residues. V dropped 4 bases and J dropped 2 bases, with 11 bases sitting between them. The CDR3 DNA reads TGCGCCAGCAGCCTCCGCGGGGTTCAAGAGACCCAGTACTTC. It codes for CASSLRGVQETQYF.

The genes are TRBV29-1 and TRBJ1-3, with D possibly being TRBD1 (6 bases). Germline CDR1 is SQVTM and CDR2 is ANQGSEA. V lost 3 bases and J 8 bases, leaving 8 bases between the germline ends. The CDR3 has 11 amino acids. The CDR3 spells CSVEGGHTIYF. CDR3 in DNA: TGCAGCGTTGAGGGGGGGCACACCATATATTTT.

This chain uses TRBV2 with TRBJ1-2; maybe TRBD1 (6 bases). Germline loops: CDR1 SNHLY, CDR2 FYNNEI. The CDR3 consists of 15 residues. Trimming cost V 3 bases and J 1 base, with 12 bases left between them. The CDR3 loop is CASSDGGAGNYGYTF. DNA for the CDR3: TGTGCCAGCAGTGACGGGGGGGCGGGTAACTATGGCTACACCTTC. Supplemented by reference TRBV2 and TRBJ1-2, the full variable domain reads EPEVTQTPSHQVTQMGQEVILRCVPISNHLYFYWYRQILGQKVEFLVSFYNNEISEKSEIFDDQFSVERPDGSNFTLKIRSTKLEDSAMYFCASSDGGAGNYGYTFGSGTRLTVV.

The chain employs TRBV7-9 and TRBJ1-3; D perhaps matches TRBD1 (5 bases). The germline V gene encodes CDR1 SEHNR and CDR2 FQNEAQ (reference sequence). The CDR3 contains 17 residues. Deletions cut 0 bases from V and 2 bases from J, with 14 bases between. CDR3 DNA sequence: TGTGCCAGCAGCTTAGCGAAGGGGCAGGATCCTGGAAACACCATATATTTT. Its protein product is CASSLAKGQDPGNTIYF.

The V gene is TRBV6-2 or TRBV6-3, the J gene TRBJ2-5; 11 positions match TRBD2. Germline V gene lookup returns CDR1 MNHEY and CDR2 SVGEGT. The trim removed 4 bases at V and 5 bases at J, leaving 6 bases unmatched. The CDR3 spans 15 residues. The CDR3 spells CASSSPRTSGETQYF. The CDR3 DNA reads TGTGCCAGCAGTTCACCGAGGACTAGCGGGGAGACCCAGTACTTC.